The 6 T cell receptor beta chains in this list originate from one sample, sequenced in a study of blood T cell repertoires in COVID-19. The repertoire was sequenced with immunoSEQ multiplex PCR; TCRdb's copy has only in-frame clones and lacks some. The data show about 98,000 clones, approximately 86% seen once. The sequenced material came from peripheral blood. These receptors originate from a man in his fifties with active or convalescent COVID-19.

The J gene is TRBJ2-7, the V gene TRBV6-5, with 12 bases aligning to TRBD1. This CDR3 has 14 amino acids. From germline, CDR1 is MNHEY and CDR2 SVGAGI. V was pared by 5 bases and J by 5 bases, with 4 bases of the junction left unmatched. This CDR3 reads CASSPGTGGDEQYF. In nucleotides, the CDR3 is TGTGCCAGCAGTCCGGGGACAGGGGGCGACGAGCAGTACTTC.

The V gene is TRBV28, the J gene TRBJ1-5, with 7 bases aligning to TRBD1. With V trimmed by 2 bases and J by 2 bases, 6 bases remained unmatched. Per the germline V gene, CDR1 is MDHEN and CDR2 is SYDVKM. CDR3 length: 16 amino acids. The CDR3 protein is CASSLPPTGGNQPQHF. The CDR3 DNA is TGTGCCAGCAGTTTACCCCCCACAGGGGGCAATCAGCCCCAGCATTTT. Full variable domain (rest looked up from reference TRBV28 and TRBJ1-5): DVKVTQSSRYLVKRTGEKVFLECVQDMDHENMFWYRQDPGLGLRLIYFSYDVKMKEKGDIPEGYSVSREKKERFSLILESASTNQTSMYLCASSLPPTGGNQPQHFGDGTRLSIL.

This chain joins TRBV28 and TRBJ1-1, with D perhaps TRBD1 (5 bases). CDR3 length equals 14 residues. The germline CDR1 and CDR2 sequences are MDHEN and SYDVKM. The V end was cut by 7 bases, the J end by 5 bases, with 17 bases between. The CDR3 is CASNSPPGVTEAFF. The CDR3 region has the DNA TGTGCCAGCAACTCCCCCCCGGGGGTAACTGAAGCTTTCTTT.

The V and J genes are TRBV27 and TRBJ2-2; D is perhaps TRBD1 (6 bases). V was clipped by 5 bases and J by 0 bases, with 13 bases between them. This CDR3 region has 16 residues. The germline gives CDR1 MNHEY, CDR2 SMNVEV (reference sequence). This chain's CDR3 is CASSPARQANTGELFF. CDR3 coding DNA: TGTGCCAGCAGTCCCGCACGACAGGCGAACACCGGGGAGCTGTTTTTT.

V gene TRBV10-3 combines with J gene TRBJ2-1, with a possible D match to TRBD1 (6 bases). The V end was cut by 6 bases, the J end by 8 bases, with 11 bases between. Germline V lookup: CDR1 ENHRY, CDR2 SYGVKD. The CDR3 runs to 12 residues. The CDR3 loop reads CAIRDRPYEQFF. DNA of the CDR3: TGTGCCATCAGGGACAGACCCTATGAGCAGTTCTTC.

The genes are TRBV6-5 and TRBJ2-7, with 7 bases matching TRBD1. This CDR3 has 12 amino acids. Germline V gene sequence: CDR1 MNHEY, CDR2 SVGAGI. Germline trimming cut 6 bases from V and 4 bases from J; bases unmatched to any gene: 3. CDR3 region: CASRTGNYEQYV. CDR3 coding DNA: TGTGCCAGCAGGACAGGGAATTACGAGCAGTACGTC.